The next 6 T cell receptor beta chains were all read from a single sample in a study of fetal regulatory T cell absence and autoimmunity. Profiling relied on immunoSEQ multiplex PCR, and the TCRdb table lists in-frame clones only, not all of them. The profile covers 95,000 to 100,000 clones, with 55% to 75% appearing a single time and roughly 2% taken by the ten largest. The source material was pancreas tissue. All receptors come from a male donor with IPEX syndrome.

This clone occurred once. The V and J genes are TRBV7-2 and TRBJ2-5, with 9 bases that match TRBD1. The germline gives CDR1 SGHTA, CDR2 FQGNSA. The CDR3 length is 17 residues. V lost 1 base to trimming and J lost 2 bases; unmatched junction nucleotides: 8. CDR3 residues: CASSLVGTGSGQETQYF. As DNA, the CDR3 is TGTGCCAGCAGCTTAGTGGGGACAGGGAGTGGGCAAGAGACCCAGTACTTC. Using reference TRBV7-2 and TRBJ2-5 for the parts outside the CDR3, the full variable domain is GAGVSQSPSNKVTEKGKDVELRCDPISGHTALYWYRQSLGQGLEFLIYFQGNSAPDKSGLPSDRFSAERTGGSVSTLTIQRTQQEDSAVYLCASSLVGTGSGQETQYFGPGTRLLVL.

The chain carries TRBV7-2 and TRBJ1-2; 8 bases match TRBD1. The CDR3 extends over 15 amino acids. Germline CDR1 reads SGHTA; CDR2 reads FQGNSA. The J segment lost 0 bases and the V segment lost 5 bases, leaving 5 bases of the junction unmatched. The CDR3 nucleotides read TGTGCCAGCAGCGACCGGACAGGGCCTAACTATGGCTACACCTTC. Protein: CASSDRTGPNYGYTF.

This clone was seen a single time. The chain combines TRBV11-3 with TRBJ1-1; D call uncertain. This CDR3 is built from 10 residues. V was trimmed by 7 bases and J by 13 bases, leaving 13 bases between them. Germline values: CDR1 SGHNT, CDR2 YENEEA. CDR3 bases: TGTGCCAGCACCCCCTGGCGGGGTTTCTTT. Its protein is CASTPWRGFF. The complete variable domain, with remaining parts taken from reference TRBV11-3 and TRBJ1-1, reads EAGVVQSPRYKIIEKKQPVAFWCNPISGHNTLYWYLQNLGQGPELLIRYENEEAVDDSQLPKDRFSAERLKGVDSTLKIQPAELGDSAVYLCASTPWRGFFGQGTRLTVV.

The chain joins TRBV7-2 to TRBJ2-7; 11 bases line up with TRBD2. CDR1 and CDR2 from the germline V gene are SGHTA and FQGNSA. V shed 6 bases and J 6 bases; nucleotides not matched to a gene: 7. The CDR3 has 14 residues. DNA for the CDR3: TGTGCCAGCAGATTCGCCGGGACTAGCGGCGAGCAGTACTTC. Translated: CASRFAGTSGEQYF.

This chain links TRBV7-2 with TRBJ2-6; 11 bases agree with TRBD1. After removal of 1 base from V and 0 bases from J, the junction contained 2 bases not matched to a gene. The CDR3 consists of 18 residues. Germline V gives CDR1 SGHTA, CDR2 FQGNSA. The CDR3 nucleotides are TGTGCCAGCAGCTTAGTTGGGACAGGGGGCTCTGGGGCCAACGTCCTGACTTTC. It yields the protein CASSLVGTGGSGANVLTF.

The V gene is TRBV5-6, the J gene TRBJ2-2; TRBD1 agrees at 8 bases. Germline assignment: CDR1 SGHDT and CDR2 YYEEEE. This CDR3 has 17 residues. The V segment lost 4 bases and the J segment 8 bases; nucleotides outside the gene matches: 16. The CDR3 loop reads CASSPTPRGRVSGELFF. The CDR3 DNA is TGTGCCAGCAGCCCCACCCCCAGGGGGCGGGTGTCGGGGGAGCTGTTTTTT.